The clone carrying this T cell receptor (beta chain) was seen at least ten times. Its antigen is currently unknown. The V end lost 0 bases, the J end lost 0 bases, and 10 bases lay between the germline ends. The CDR3 spans 16 residues. Germline-derived CDR1 and CDR2 are SGHRS and YFSETQ. Each CDR3 protein gets one entry after TCRdb re-called the 5' RACE reads with MiXCR. The table records about 31,000 distinct CDR3 sequences, roughly 7.2% of them present only once. The data were taken from a study of CD8 T cells in ankylosing spondylitis. Study outcomes and limitations: Reactive arthritis synovial fluid and blood were previously reported to contain some motif variants. Ankylosing spondylitis blood appeared to carry a characteristic TCR beta motif of eight or nine highly homologous variants.

This TCR came from a male donor with ankylosing spondylitis or in good health (not recorded which). Material: blood, either unsorted or a sorted T cell fraction (not recorded which). The chain has TRBV5-1 and TRBJ1-5; D gene ambiguous. The CDR3 sequence is CASSLGAPSSNQPQHF. CDR3 sequence (DNA): TGCGCCAGCAGCTTGGGGGCGCCGAGTAGCAATCAGCCCCAGCATTTT.